The 21 T cell receptor beta chains in this list originate from one sample, sequenced in a study of T cells after posttransplantation cyclophosphamide. Some clones are missing from TCRdb's copy, which holds only in-frame ones; the method was immunoSEQ multiplex PCR. The sample lists roughly 700 clones; 84% were seen once. Sequencing input: gut tissue. These receptors were collected from a man in his forties or fifties.

This chain connects TRBV15 to TRBJ2-5, with 10 bases lining up with TRBD2. The CDR3 is 15 amino acids. The V and J ends lost 0 bases and 5 bases, in that order; junction bases with no gene match: 3. Germline-derived CDR1 and CDR2 are LNHNV and YYDKDF (reference sequence). The CDR3: CATSREAGGWETQYF. The CDR3 DNA sequence: TGTGCCACCAGCAGAGAAGCGGGGGGGTGGGAGACCCAGTACTTC.

This chain links TRBV6-5 with TRBJ2-2; the match to TRBD1 covers 7 bases. Trimming cost V 3 bases and J 6 bases; bases outside gene matches: 4. The germline V gene has CDR1 MNHEY and CDR2 SVGAGI. The CDR3 has 14 amino acids. In DNA, the CDR3 is TGTGCCAGCAGTTATGGACAGGAATCCGGGGAGCTGTTTTTT. It is translated as CASSYGQESGELFF.

The chain uses TRBV2 and TRBJ2-1; D may be TRBD2 (5 bases). The V and J ends lost 5 bases and 2 bases respectively, with 13 bases between them. This CDR3 is built from 15 residues. The germline V gene encodes CDR1 SNHLY and CDR2 FYNNEI. The chain's CDR3 is CASSLRTGTYNEQFF. The CDR3 coding sequence is TGTGCCAGCAGTCTACGGACGGGGACCTACAATGAGCAGTTCTTC.

On this clone itself: Mismatch with germline at one junction end may stem from a read error. The chain carries TRBV11-3 and TRBJ1-1, with TRBD1 as a possible D gene (6 bases). The CDR3 sequence is 16 residues long. Looked up from germline, CDR1 is SGHNT and CDR2 is YENEEA. The CDR3 spells CASSLDAWQGNPEAFF. For the CDR3, the DNA is TGTGCCAGCAGCTTAGATGCATGGCAGGGGAACCCTGAAGCTTTCTTT.

The CDR3 DNA sequence: TGTGCCAGCACCTCTTCCGCCTACGAGCAGTACTTC. Translated: CASTSSAYEQYF. The rearrangement joins TRBV5-6 to TRBJ2-7; D is unclear. The V end lost 6 bases, the J end lost 2 bases, and 9 bases lay between the germline ends. The CDR3 is made up of 12 amino acids. Germline CDR1 reads SGHDT; CDR2 reads YYEEEE. Looking up the rest from reference TRBV5-6 and TRBJ2-7 gives the full variable domain: DAGVTQSPTHLIKTRGQQVTLRCSPKSGHDTVSWYQQALGQGPQFIFQYYEEEERQRGNFPDRFSGHQFPNYSSELNVNALLLGDSALYLCASTSSAYEQYFGPGTRLTVT.

The V and J genes are TRBV7-2 and TRBJ2-5; the match to TRBD2 covers 12 bases. This CDR3 is 16 amino acids long. Trimming at V came to 2 bases and at J to 1 base, leaving 2 bases not matched to a gene. Germline CDR1 SGHTA, CDR2 FQGNSA. CDR3 in amino acids: CASSLSLAGGQETQYF. The CDR3 nucleotides are TGTGCCAGCAGCTTATCACTAGCGGGGGGCCAAGAGACCCAGTACTTC.

The chain links TRBV27 to TRBJ2-7; TRBD2 matches at 8 bases. Trimming removed 8 bases from V and 3 bases from J; junction bases left unmatched: 12. Germline CDR1 is MNHEY and CDR2 is SMNVEV (reference sequence). This CDR3 comprises 15 residues. The CDR3 loop reads CASGIRSAGVYEQYF. The DNA for the CDR3 is TGTGCCAGCGGAATCCGATCAGCGGGAGTCTACGAGCAGTACTTC.

This chain uses TRBV5-6 with TRBJ2-7, with TRBD2 as a possible D gene (5 bases). Trimming cost V 4 bases and J 0 bases, with 8 bases left between them. The V gene's germline CDR1 is SGHDT and CDR2 YYEEEE. The CDR3 length is 13 residues. The CDR3 sequence is CASSGLDSYEQYF. Written as DNA, the CDR3 is TGTGCCAGCAGCGGACTGGACTCCTACGAGCAGTACTTC.

The V and J genes are TRBV6-1 and TRBJ2-5; 8 bases match TRBD1. CDR3 size: 16 residues. V lost 1 base, J lost 6 bases, and 10 bases stayed unmatched. CDR1 MNHNS and CDR2 SASEGT come from the germline V gene. The CDR3 protein is CASSEGRTGSLKTQYF. CDR3 in DNA: TGTGCCAGCAGTGAAGGTAGGACAGGGAGTTTGAAGACCCAGTACTTC.

This clone was counted a single time. The chain couples TRBV13 to TRBJ2-1, with 10 bases that match TRBD2. The CDR3 spans 19 residues. CDR1 is PRHDT, CDR2 FYEKMQ, per germline (reference sequence). The V gene end was trimmed by 4 bases and the J gene end by 0 bases; junction bases not matched to a gene: 12. CDR3 residues: CASSSLARTSGGSYNEQFF. CDR3 nucleotides: TGTGCCAGCAGCTCGTTAGCCAGGACTAGCGGAGGCTCCTACAATGAGCAGTTCTTC.

This rearrangement joins TRBV7-2 to TRBJ1-6; no clear D. The V gene's germline CDR1 is SGHTA and CDR2 FQGNSA. The CDR3 extends over 11 amino acids. V lost 5 bases and J 6 bases, leaving 2 bases between the germline ends. The CDR3 sequence: CASSLNSPLHF. CDR3 nucleotides: TGTGCCAGCAGCCTTAATTCACCCCTCCACTTT.

The CDR3 protein is CASSLTGGRKEQYF. CDR3 bases: TGTGCCAGCAGTTTGACAGGGGGCCGGAAAGAGCAGTACTTC. The chain employs TRBV7-9 and TRBJ2-7, with 10 nucleotides matching TRBD1. Germline V gives CDR1 SEHNR, CDR2 FQNEAQ (reference sequence). With 6 bases clipped from V and 7 bases from J, the junction kept 9 bases outside the gene matches. The CDR3 is 14 amino acids.

J is TRBJ1-5 and V is TRBV28, with a weak D call TRBD1 (6 bases). The CDR3 spans 12 residues. Germline CDR1 is MDHEN and CDR2 is SYDVKM. V gave up 8 bases and J gave up 3 bases, with 8 bases separating them. The DNA of the CDR3 is TGTGCCAGCGGGACACTCAATCAGCCCCAGCATTTT. Amino acid sequence: CASGTLNQPQHF.

In nucleotides, the CDR3 is TGCGCCAGCAGCCAAGGTATTAAAGGACTACGCACAGATACGCAGTATTTT. Translated, it gives CASSQGIKGLRTDTQYF. V gene TRBV4-1 combines with J gene TRBJ2-3; maybe TRBD2 (6 bases). Germline V gene sequence: CDR1 MGHRA, CDR2 YSYEKL. The CDR3 runs to 17 residues. V was shortened by 1 base and J by 1 base, with 15 bases between the two germline ends.

The chain is built from TRBV14 and TRBJ1-3; D is unresolved. The CDR3 runs 15 residues. Germline V gives CDR1 SGHDN, CDR2 FVKESK. The germline V and J ends were trimmed by 4 bases and 0 bases, with 10 bases remaining between them. Here the CDR3 DNA reads TGTGCCAGCAGCCCCGACTTTAGCTCTGGAAACACCATATATTTT. Translated: CASSPDFSSGNTIYF.

This chain uses TRBV6-1 with TRBJ1-5, with TRBD1 matching 9 bases. J gave up 0 bases and V 3 bases, and 3 bases lay outside the gene matches. CDR3 length: 16 residues. From germline, CDR1 is MNHNS and CDR2 SASEGT. The CDR3 spells CASSEGQGGSNQPQHF. CDR3 DNA sequence: TGTGCCAGCAGTGAGGGACAGGGTGGTAGCAATCAGCCCCAGCATTTT.

The chain carries TRBV28 and TRBJ1-5; TRBD1 agrees at 7 bases. From germline, CDR1 is MDHEN and CDR2 SYDVKM. The CDR3 consists of 15 residues. Trimming at V came to 6 bases and at J to 3 bases, leaving 8 bases not matched to a gene. CDR3 sequence reads: CASSWDREINQPQHF. In DNA form, the CDR3 reads TGTGCCAGCAGCTGGGACAGAGAAATCAATCAGCCCCAGCATTTT.

This clone has more than one count but fewer than ten. This chain joins TRBV6-5 and TRBJ2-3; 7 positions agree with TRBD2. Germline V CDR1 and CDR2: MNHEY, SVGAGI. The CDR3 has 15 amino acids. Germline trimming cut 4 bases from V and 4 bases from J; bases unmatched to any gene: 8. This chain's CDR3 is CASSSPGRSADTQYF. The CDR3 bases are TGTGCCAGCAGTTCCCCCGGGAGGTCGGCAGATACGCAGTATTTT.

The chain links TRBV4-2 to TRBJ2-1; 8 bases match TRBD1. J was trimmed by 7 bases and V by 1 base; bases with no gene match: 12. CDR1 is LGHNA and CDR2 is YNFKEQ in the germline V gene. The CDR3 extends over 17 amino acids. The CDR3 DNA sequence: TGTGCCAGCAGCCAAGTGGGCCCCGGGACAGGAGAAAATGAGCAGTTCTTC. Translated: CASSQVGPGTGENEQFF.

This chain links TRBV6-6 with TRBJ2-1; the D gene is possibly TRBD2 (6 bases). This CDR3 has 16 residues. The germline V gene has CDR1 MNHNY and CDR2 SVGAGI (reference sequence). Between the trimmed V and J ends, which lost 5 bases and 1 base, there was a span of 15 bases. The CDR3 region is CASSPWDSISYNEQFF. The CDR3 nucleotides are TGTGCCAGCAGTCCGTGGGACTCCATTTCCTACAATGAGCAGTTCTTC.

The chain recombines TRBV6-5 with TRBJ1-2; the D is unclear. Germline CDR1 reads MNHEY; CDR2 reads SVGAGI. The CDR3 totals 13 residues. The V and J ends lost 5 bases and 1 base respectively, with 8 bases between them. CDR3 sequence (DNA): TGTGCCAGCAGTCGGGGTCTTAACTATGGCTACACCTTC. It specifies CASSRGLNYGYTF.